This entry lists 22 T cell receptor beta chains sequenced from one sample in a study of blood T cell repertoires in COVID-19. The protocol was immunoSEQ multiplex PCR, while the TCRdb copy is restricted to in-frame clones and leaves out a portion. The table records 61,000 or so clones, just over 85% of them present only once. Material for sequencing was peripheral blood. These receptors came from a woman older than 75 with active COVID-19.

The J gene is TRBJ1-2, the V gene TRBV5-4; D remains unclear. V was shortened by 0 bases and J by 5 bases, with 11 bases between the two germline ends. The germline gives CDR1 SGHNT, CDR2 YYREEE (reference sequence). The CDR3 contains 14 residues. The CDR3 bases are TGTGCCAGCAGCTTGGCCGTGGGGAGTTATGGCTACACCTTC. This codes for CASSLAVGSYGYTF.

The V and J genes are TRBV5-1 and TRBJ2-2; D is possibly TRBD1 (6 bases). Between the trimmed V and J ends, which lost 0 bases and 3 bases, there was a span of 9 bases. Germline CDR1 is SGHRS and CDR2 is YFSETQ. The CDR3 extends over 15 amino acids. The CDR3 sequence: CASSLGGRYTGELFF. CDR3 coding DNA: TGCGCCAGCAGCTTGGGGGGGCGTTACACCGGGGAGCTGTTTTTT.

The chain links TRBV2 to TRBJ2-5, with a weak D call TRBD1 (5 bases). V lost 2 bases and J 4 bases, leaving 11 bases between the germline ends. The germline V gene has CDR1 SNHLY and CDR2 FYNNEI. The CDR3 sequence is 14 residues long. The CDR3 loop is CASSEWGRPETQYF. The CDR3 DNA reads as TGTGCCAGCAGTGAATGGGGCCGCCCAGAGACCCAGTACTTC.

The CDR3 is CSVEDWTGQGAYNEQFF. The CDR3 DNA is TGCAGCGTTGAAGATTGGACCGGACAGGGGGCCTACAATGAGCAGTTCTTC. This chain joins TRBV29-1 and TRBJ2-1; 10 nucleotides match TRBD1. Germline V CDR1 and CDR2: SQVTM, ANQGSEA. V lost 0 bases to trimming and J lost 2 bases; unmatched junction nucleotides: 7. The CDR3 runs to 17 residues.

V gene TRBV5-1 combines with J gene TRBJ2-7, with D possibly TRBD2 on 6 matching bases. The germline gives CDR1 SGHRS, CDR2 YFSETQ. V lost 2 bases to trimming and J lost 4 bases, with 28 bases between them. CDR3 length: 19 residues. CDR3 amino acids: CASSLHPTQWGEGMYEQYF. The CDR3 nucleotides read TGCGCCAGCAGCTTACATCCTACCCAGTGGGGGGAAGGGATGTACGAGCAGTACTTC.

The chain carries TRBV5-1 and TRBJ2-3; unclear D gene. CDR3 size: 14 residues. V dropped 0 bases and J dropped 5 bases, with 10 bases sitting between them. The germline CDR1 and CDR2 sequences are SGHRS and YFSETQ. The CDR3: CASSLELFQDTQYF. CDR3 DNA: TGCGCCAGCAGCTTGGAGCTATTTCAAGATACGCAGTATTTT.

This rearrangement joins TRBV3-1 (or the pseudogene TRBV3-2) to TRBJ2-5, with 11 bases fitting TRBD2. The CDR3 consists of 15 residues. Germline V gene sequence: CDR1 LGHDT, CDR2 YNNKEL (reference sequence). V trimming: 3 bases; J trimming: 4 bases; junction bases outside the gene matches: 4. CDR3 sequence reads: CASSQRLAGLETQYF. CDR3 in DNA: TGTGCCAGCAGCCAGAGACTAGCGGGGTTAGAGACCCAGTACTTC.

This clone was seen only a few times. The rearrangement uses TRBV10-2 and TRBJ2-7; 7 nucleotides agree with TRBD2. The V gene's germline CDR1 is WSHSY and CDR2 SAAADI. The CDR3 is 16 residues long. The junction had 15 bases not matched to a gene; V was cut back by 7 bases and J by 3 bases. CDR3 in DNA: TGCGCCAGCATCGGTTGGTCCAGCGGGGAGAGCTACGAGCAGTACTTC. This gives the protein CASIGWSSGESYEQYF.

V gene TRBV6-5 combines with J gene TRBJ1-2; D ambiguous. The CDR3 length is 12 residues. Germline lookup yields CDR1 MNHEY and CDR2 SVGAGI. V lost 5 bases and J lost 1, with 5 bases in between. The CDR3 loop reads CASSRVNYGYTF. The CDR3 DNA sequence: TGTGCCAGCAGTCGTGTTAACTATGGCTACACCTTC.

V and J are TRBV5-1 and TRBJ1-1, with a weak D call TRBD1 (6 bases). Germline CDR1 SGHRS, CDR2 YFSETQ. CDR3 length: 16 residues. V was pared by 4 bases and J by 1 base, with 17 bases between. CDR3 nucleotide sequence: TGCGCCAGCAGCGCGCCTGAGGGGGGGAGGAACACTGAAGCTTTCTTT. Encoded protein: CASSAPEGGRNTEAFF. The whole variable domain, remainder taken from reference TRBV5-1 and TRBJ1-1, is KAGVTQTPRYLIKTRGQQVTLSCSPISGHRSVSWYQQTPGQGLQFLFEYFSETQRNKGNFPGRFSGRQFSNSRSEMNVSTLELGDSALYLCASSAPEGGRNTEAFFGQGTRLTVV.

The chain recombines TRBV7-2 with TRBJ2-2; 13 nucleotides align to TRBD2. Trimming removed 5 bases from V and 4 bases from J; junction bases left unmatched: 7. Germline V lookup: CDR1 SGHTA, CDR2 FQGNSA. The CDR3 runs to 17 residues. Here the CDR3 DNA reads TGTGCCAGCAGCGTGACTAGCGGGGGGCTAGCCACCGGGGAGCTGTTTTTT. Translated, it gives CASSVTSGGLATGELFF.

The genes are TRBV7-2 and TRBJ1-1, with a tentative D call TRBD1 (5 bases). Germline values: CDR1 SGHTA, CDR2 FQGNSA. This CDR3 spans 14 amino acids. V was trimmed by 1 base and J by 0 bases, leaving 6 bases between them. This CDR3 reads CASSLGRVNTEAFF. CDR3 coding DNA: TGTGCCAGCAGCTTAGGCAGGGTGAACACTGAAGCTTTCTTT.

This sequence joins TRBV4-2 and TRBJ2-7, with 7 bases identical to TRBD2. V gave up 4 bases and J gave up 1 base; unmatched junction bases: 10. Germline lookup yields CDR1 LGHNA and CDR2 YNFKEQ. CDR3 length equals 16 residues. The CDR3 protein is CASSLASGGPSYEQYF. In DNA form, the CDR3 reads TGTGCCAGCAGCCTCGCCTCGGGGGGACCGTCCTACGAGCAGTACTTC.

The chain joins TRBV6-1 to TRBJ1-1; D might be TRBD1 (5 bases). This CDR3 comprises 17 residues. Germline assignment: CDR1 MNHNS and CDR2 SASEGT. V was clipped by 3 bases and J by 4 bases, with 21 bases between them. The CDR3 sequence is CASSERSVGWGLTEAFF. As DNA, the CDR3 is TGTGCCAGCAGTGAGAGGTCCGTCGGCTGGGGCCTCACTGAAGCTTTCTTT.

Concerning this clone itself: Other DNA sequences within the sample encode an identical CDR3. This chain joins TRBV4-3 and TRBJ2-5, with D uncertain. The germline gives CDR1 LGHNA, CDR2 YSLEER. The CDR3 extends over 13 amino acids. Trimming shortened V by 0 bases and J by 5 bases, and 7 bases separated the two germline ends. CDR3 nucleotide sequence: TGCGCCAGCAGCCAAGATGCGAGGGAGACCCAGTACTTC. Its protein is CASSQDARETQYF.

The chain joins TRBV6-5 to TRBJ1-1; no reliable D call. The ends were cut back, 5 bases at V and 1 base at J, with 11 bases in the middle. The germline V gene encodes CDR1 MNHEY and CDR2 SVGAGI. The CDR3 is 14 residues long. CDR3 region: CASSLTDQNTEAFF. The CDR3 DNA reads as TGTGCCAGCAGTCTCACAGACCAGAACACTGAAGCTTTCTTT.

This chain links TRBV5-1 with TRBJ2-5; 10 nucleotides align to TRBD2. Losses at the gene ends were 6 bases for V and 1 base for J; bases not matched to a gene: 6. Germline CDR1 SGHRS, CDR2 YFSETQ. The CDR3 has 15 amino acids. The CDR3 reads CASTWASGGQETQYF. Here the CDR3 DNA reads TGCGCCAGCACGTGGGCTAGCGGGGGCCAAGAGACCCAGTACTTC. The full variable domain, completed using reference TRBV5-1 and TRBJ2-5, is KAGVTQTPRYLIKTRGQQVTLSCSPISGHRSVSWYQQTPGQGLQFLFEYFSETQRNKGNFPGRFSGRQFSNSRSEMNVSTLELGDSALYLCASTWASGGQETQYFGPGTRLLVL.

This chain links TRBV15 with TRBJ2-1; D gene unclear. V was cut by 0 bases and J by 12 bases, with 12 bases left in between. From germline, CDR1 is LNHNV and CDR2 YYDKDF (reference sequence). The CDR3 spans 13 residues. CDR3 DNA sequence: TGTGCCACCAGCAGAGATCCCCCCGTCGGGCAGTTCTTC. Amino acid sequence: CATSRDPPVGQFF.

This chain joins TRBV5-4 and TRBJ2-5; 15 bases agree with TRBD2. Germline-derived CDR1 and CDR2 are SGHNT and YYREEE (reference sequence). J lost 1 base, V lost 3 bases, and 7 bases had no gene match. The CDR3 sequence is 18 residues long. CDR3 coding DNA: TGTGCCAGCAGCTCTGGGACTAGCGGGGGGCCGTTCCAAGAGACCCAGTACTTC. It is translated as CASSSGTSGGPFQETQYF.

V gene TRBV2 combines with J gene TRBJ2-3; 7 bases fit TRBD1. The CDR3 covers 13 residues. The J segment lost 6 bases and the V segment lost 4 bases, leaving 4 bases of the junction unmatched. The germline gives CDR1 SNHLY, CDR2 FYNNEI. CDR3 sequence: CASSGQGLDTQYF. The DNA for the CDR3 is TGTGCCAGCAGTGGACAGGGTTTGGATACGCAGTATTTT.

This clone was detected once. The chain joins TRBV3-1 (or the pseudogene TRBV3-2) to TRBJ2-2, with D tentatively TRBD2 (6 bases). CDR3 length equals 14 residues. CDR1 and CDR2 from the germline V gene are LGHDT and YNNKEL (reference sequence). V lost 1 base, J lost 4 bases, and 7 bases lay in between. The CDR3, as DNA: TGTGCCAGCAGCCAAGGGGGGGTCACCGGGGAGCTGTTTTTT. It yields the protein CASSQGGVTGELFF.

The CDR3 nucleotides are TGTGCCAGCAGCGTAGTTGGAGTTGGAGCGGGGGTTTCCTACAATGAGCAGTTCTTC. As protein: CASSVVGVGAGVSYNEQFF. This chain connects TRBV9 to TRBJ2-1; 8 bases map to TRBD2. CDR1 and CDR2 (germline): SGDLS, YYNGEE. The CDR3 covers 19 residues. V lost 0 bases, J lost 1 base, and 12 bases stayed unmatched. The entire variable domain, with the rest obtained from reference TRBV9 and TRBJ2-1, is as follows: DSGVTQTPKHLITATGQRVTLRCSPRSGDLSVYWYQQSLDQGLQFLIQYYNGEERAKGNILERFSAQQFPDLHSELNLSSLELGDSALYFCASSVVGVGAGVSYNEQFFGPGTRLTVL.